This TCR beta chain originates from a study of cytomegalovirus exposure and HLA in healthy donors. Study background: Researchers found that roughly 80% of some 400 genotyped donors fell within the Caucasian-associated ancestry cluster. Overall study results and limits: A later analysis linked a missense variant in DCLRE1C to the trimming of TCR beta V and J genes.

CDR1 is SGHVS, CDR2 FQNEAQ, per germline. V was pared by 5 bases and J by 2 bases, with 8 bases of the junction left unmatched. The CDR3 runs to 16 residues. Among the donors, all were healthy bone marrow donors. Use of 60 Vbeta and 13 Jbeta primers characterized the PCR. Generated by immunoSEQ multiplex PCR, the TCRdb table keeps only in-frame clones and is missing some. The sample carries more than 100,000 clones, roughly 80% recorded once. Concerning this clone: Its antigen is currently unknown.

The chain couples TRBV7-8 to TRBJ2-2, with 7 bases identical to TRBD2. Sequenced material: PBMCs. The sequence derives from a woman aged 45-65 years in good health and CMV-seropositive. The CDR3 DNA follows: TGTGCCAGCAGCCCACTAGCGCGACCTAACACCGGGGAGCTGTTTTTT. This sequence encodes CASSPLARPNTGELFF.